A selection of T cell receptor beta chains follows, all from one sample in a study of T-cell reconstitution after alpha-beta-depleted transplantation in children. TCRdb independently ran MiXCR on the PCR reads; one entry per CDR3 protein. Among about 640,000 distinct CDR3 sequences, 16% were seen once, and the ten largest hold around 0.96%. Sequenced material: PBMCs from the stem cell graft donor, taken from the stem cell graft. These receptors were obtained from a human donor who donated a stem cell graft to a child with acute myeloid leukemia. Each CDR3 is given with its conserved first and last residue. The D gene is left open where the match is weak. Not every row has a clone size; where given, it reads once, few, many or a size class.

TRBJ1-3,TRBV6-1,many,-,TGTGCCAGCACTCTATCCCTAGGGAACACCATATATTTT,CASTLSLGNTIYF
TRBJ2-7,TRBV4-3,many,-,TGCGCCAGCAGCCAGGACCCCATTTCCTACGAGCAGTACTTC,CASSQDPISYEQYF
TRBJ1-5,TRBV12-3/TRBV12-4,many,TRBD1,TGTGCCAGCAGTATACACAGGGGCCGGAATCAGCCCCAGCATTTT,CASSIHRGRNQPQHF
TRBJ2-2,TRBV29-1,-,-,TGCAGCGTTGTTTGGGGGAGGGGGCAAGACACCGGGGAGCTGTTTTTT,CSVVWGRGQDTGELFF
TRBJ2-1,TRBV5-1,-,-,TGCGCCAGCAGCTTGCGGACAACTGACAATGAGCAGTTCTTC,CASSLRTTDNEQFF
TRBJ1-1,TRBV7-2,many,-,TGTGCCAGCGGGTATGGGGCCACTGAAGCTTTCTTT,CASGYGATEAFF
TRBJ1-3,TRBV28,-,-,TGTGCCAGCAGGACGTACAGGGAATTTGGAAACACCATATATTTT,CASRTYREFGNTIYF
TRBJ2-2,TRBV12-3/TRBV12-4,many,-,TGTGCCGGAACGGGGCGACACACCGGGGAGCTGTTTTTT,CAGTGRHTGELFF
TRBJ1-6,TRBV6-5,-,-,TGTGCCAGCAGTTACTCGACGGGAGCCTATAATTCACCCCTCCACTTT,CASSYSTGAYNSPLHF
TRBJ2-3,TRBV7-2,-,-,TGTGCCAGCAGCGGCACGCGCGCTACGAATACGCAGTATTTT,CASSGTRATNTQYF
TRBJ1-4,TRBV20-1,few,-,TGCAGTGCTAGAGAAGAAGCGGTCAAGGGGGAAAAACTGTTTTTT,CSAREEAVKGEKLFF
TRBJ2-2,TRBV2,-,TRBD2,TGTGCCAGCACAAAGCGGCTAGCGGGGGATCTGACCGGGGAGCTGTTTTTT,CASTKRLAGDLTGELFF
TRBJ2-5,TRBV4-2,-,TRBD2,TGTGCCAGCGGCCCGGAGCGGGGGGGAGTCCAAGAGACCCAGTACTTC,CASGPERGGVQETQYF
TRBJ1-1,TRBV18,few,-,TGTGCCAGCTCACCACAGACAGGACCGAACACTGAAGCTTTCTTT,CASSPQTGPNTEAFF
TRBJ1-3,TRBV12-2,-,-,TGTGCAAGTCGCTTAGCTCTTCGGGTAAACGGCGGTACAGGCGGAAACACCATATATTTT,CASRLALRVNGGTGGNTIYF
TRBJ2-1,TRBV12-3/TRBV12-4,-,TRBD1,TGTGCCAGCAGTGACCCCGGGACAGGGGAGAGAAATGAGCAGTTCTTC,CASSDPGTGERNEQFF
TRBJ1-5,TRBV7-2,many,-,TGTGCCAGCAGCTTTTCGACGGAATTAGGGAGTCAGCCCCAGCATTTT,CASSFSTELGSQPQHF
TRBJ2-7,TRBV20-1,few,-,TGCTGTGCTAGAGACCGGACATGGGGGAGCCCCTACGAGCAGTACTTC,CCARDRTWGSPYEQYF
TRBJ1-1,TRBV7-8,few,TRBD1,TGTGCCAGCAGCTCCCAGCAAGGACAGGTTTTTGTCGAGGCATTCTTT,CASSSQQGQVFVEAFF
TRBJ2-1,TRBV2,few,TRBD1,TGTGCCAGCAGGAGGACAGGGGAATACAATGAGCAGTTCTTC,CASRRTGEYNEQFF
TRBJ2-3,TRBV5-1,-,TRBD2,TGCGCCAGCAGCTCGACTAGCGGGGCGAGCACAGATACGCAGTATTTT,CASSSTSGASTDTQYF
TRBJ2-1,TRBV5-6,many,-,TGTGCCAGCAGCCAGCAGGGGAGTGAGCAGTTCTTC,CASSQQGSEQFF